A single sample gave rise to the 18 T cell receptor beta chains below, sequenced in a study of T cell changes during pregnancy in multiple sclerosis. The method was immunoSEQ multiplex PCR; TCRdb's version includes in-frame clones alone and lacks a portion of them. The table records 70,000 to 100,000 clones, 85% to 95% of them present only once. The input for sequencing was peripheral blood, taken in the first trimester of pregnancy. These receptors all stem from a female donor with multiple sclerosis, enrolled in a pregnancy study.

The V gene is TRBV6-1, the J gene TRBJ1-4; TRBD1 might be the D (5 bases). The CDR3 runs to 14 residues. V lost 7 bases to trimming and J lost 7 bases, with 16 bases between them. From germline, CDR1 is MNHNS and CDR2 SASEGT. CDR3 coding DNA: TGTGCCAGCACCAGAGACAGCCCATTTGAAAAACTGTTTTTT. Protein sequence: CASTRDSPFEKLFF.

V and J are TRBV6-5 and TRBJ1-6; D is unresolved. From germline, CDR1 is MNHEY and CDR2 SVGAGI. The length of the CDR3 is 12 residues. Trimming took off 4 bases at V and 6 bases at J, with 4 bases between the two ends. In nucleotides, the CDR3 is TGTGCCAGCAGTTTGAGTAATTCACCCCTCCACTTT. Amino acid sequence: CASSLSNSPLHF.

The chain couples TRBV2 to TRBJ1-4; a weak D match, TRBD1 (5 bases). This CDR3 has 15 amino acids. The V end was cut by 6 bases, the J end by 4 bases, with 15 bases between. Germline assignment: CDR1 SNHLY and CDR2 FYNNEI. CDR3 protein: CASRGTGVNNEKLFF. The CDR3 DNA reads as TGTGCCAGCAGGGGTACGGGGGTTAATAATGAAAAACTGTTTTTT.

This chain joins TRBV5-1 and TRBJ2-3; 8 nucleotides align to TRBD2. Per germline, CDR1 SGHRS and CDR2 YFSETQ. The length of the CDR3 is 18 residues. V was clipped by 3 bases and J by 0 bases; unmatched bases: 12. The CDR3 is CASSSGGSGVPSTDTQYF. The CDR3 DNA reads TGCGCCAGCAGCTCCGGGGGTAGCGGGGTCCCTAGCACAGATACGCAGTATTTT.

The J gene is TRBJ2-5, the V gene TRBV5-6, with 14 bases matching TRBD2. The length of the CDR3 is 15 residues. The ends lost 0 bases at V and 7 bases at J; junction bases unmatched: 2. Germline values: CDR1 SGHDT, CDR2 YYEEEE. This CDR3 reads CASSLEGTSGGTQYF. In nucleotides, the CDR3 is TGTGCCAGCAGCTTGGAGGGGACTAGCGGGGGGACCCAGTACTTC.

V is TRBV13 and J is TRBJ2-1; 12 bases are shared with TRBD2. CDR1 and CDR2 from the germline V gene are PRHDT and FYEKMQ (reference sequence). The CDR3 length is 15 residues. V was pared by 5 bases and J by 9 bases, with 8 bases of the junction left unmatched. This chain's CDR3 is CASSPRTSGAGEQFF. In DNA, the CDR3 is TGTGCCAGCAGCCCGAGGACTAGCGGGGCCGGTGAGCAGTTCTTC.

V and J are TRBV18 and TRBJ1-3, with 10 bases aligning to TRBD1. Germline values: CDR1 KGHSH, CDR2 LQKENI. The CDR3 is 16 residues long. After removal of 2 bases from V and 1 base from J, the junction contained 2 bases not matched to a gene. The CDR3 spells CASSPLGQGSGNTIYF. CDR3 DNA sequence: TGTGCCAGCTCACCATTGGGACAGGGGTCTGGAAACACCATATATTTT.

The chain combines TRBV7-8 with TRBJ2-7; 7 bases map to TRBD1. The CDR3 is made up of 15 amino acids. V trimming: 0 bases; J trimming: 3 bases; junction bases outside the gene matches: 5. CDR1 SGHVS and CDR2 FQNEAQ come from the germline V gene. Here the CDR3 reads CASSLAGQAFYEQYF. The CDR3 DNA reads TGTGCCAGCAGCTTAGCTGGACAGGCTTTCTACGAGCAGTACTTC.

The gene calls are TRBV11-2 and TRBJ2-1, with 8 bases matching TRBD1. CDR1 SGHAT and CDR2 FQNNGV come from the germline V gene. V gave up 4 bases and J gave up 1 base; unmatched junction bases: 6. This CDR3 has 16 amino acids. Here the CDR3 DNA reads TGTGCCAGCAGCTCCAATCGGGACAGGTCCTACAATGAGCAGTTCTTC. Translating it yields CASSSNRDRSYNEQFF.

The chain couples TRBV15 to TRBJ2-7; 7 nucleotides agree with TRBD1. This CDR3 has 16 residues. Germline loops: CDR1 LNHNV, CDR2 YYDKDF (reference sequence). With 1 base clipped from V and 3 bases from J, the junction kept 9 bases outside the gene matches. Written as DNA, the CDR3 is TGTGCCACCAGCAGAGTAACGGGACAGCACCTCTACGAGCAGTACTTC. Translating gives CATSRVTGQHLYEQYF. Filled out from reference TRBV15 and TRBJ2-7, the complete variable domain reads DAMVIQNPRYQVTQFGKPVTLSCSQTLNHNVMYWYQQKSSQAPKLLFHYYDKDFNNEADTPDNFQSRRPNTSFCFLDIRSPGLGDTAMYLCATSRVTGQHLYEQYFGPGTRLTVT.

This chain joins TRBV2 and TRBJ1-5, with a possible D match to TRBD1 (6 bases). Between the trimmed V and J ends, which lost 6 bases and 4 bases, there was a span of 13 bases. The CDR3 spans 14 residues. Germline CDR1 and CDR2: SNHLY and FYNNEI. The CDR3 bases are TGTGCCAGCAGCCAACTACAGGGTAATCAGCCCCAGCATTTT. This gives the protein CASSQLQGNQPQHF.

The gene calls are TRBV6-5 and TRBJ1-4; TRBD1 matches 8 bases. CDR3 length equals 15 residues. CDR1 is MNHEY and CDR2 is SVGAGI in the germline V gene. Trimming took 2 bases from V and 8 from J; bases not matched to a gene: 7. CDR3 in DNA: TGTGCCAGCAGTTACAGCGGGACAGGAGCGGAAAAACTGTTTTTT. Residues: CASSYSGTGAEKLFF.

J is TRBJ2-7 and V is TRBV19; 8 bases are shared with TRBD1. Germline CDR1 reads LNHDA; CDR2 reads SQIVND (reference sequence). The V segment lost 1 base and the J segment 2 bases; nucleotides outside the gene matches: 4. This CDR3 comprises 15 residues. The CDR3 loop reads CASSIGGTGAYEQYF. CDR3 sequence (DNA): TGTGCCAGTAGTATAGGCGGGACAGGAGCCTACGAGCAGTACTTC.

The J gene is TRBJ2-3, the V gene TRBV7-3; 11 bases match TRBD2. The CDR3 runs to 20 residues. The J segment lost 2 bases and the V segment lost 1 base, leaving 14 bases of the junction unmatched. Germline loops: CDR1 SGHTA, CDR2 FQGTGA. CDR3 sequence: CASSLKGGWLAGGNTDTQYF. The CDR3, as DNA: TGTGCCAGCAGCTTAAAGGGTGGTTGGCTAGCGGGGGGAAACACAGATACGCAGTATTTT.

The rearrangement joins TRBV6-1 to TRBJ1-3; 8 nucleotides align to TRBD1. The trim removed 7 bases at V and 4 bases at J, leaving 6 bases unmatched. The CDR3 covers 14 residues. CDR1 is MNHNS and CDR2 is SASEGT in the germline V gene. CDR3 bases: TGTGCCAGCATTAAGACAGGGGTAGGAAACACCATATATTTT. It encodes CASIKTGVGNTIYF.

The chain recombines TRBV6-1 with TRBJ2-7; D is unresolved. The length of the CDR3 is 11 residues. Trimming left V 6 bases short and J 2 bases short, with 5 bases between. The germline CDR1 and CDR2 sequences are MNHNS and SASEGT. The CDR3 bases are TGTGCCAGCAGAACAGCCTACGAGCAGTACTTC. It translates to CASRTAYEQYF.

The chain carries TRBV28 and TRBJ2-7; a weak D match, TRBD1 (5 bases). V was trimmed by 5 bases and J by 2 bases, leaving 13 bases between them. Germline CDR1 MDHEN, CDR2 SYDVKM. CDR3 length: 14 amino acids. The CDR3 loop reads CASSIQAAAYEQYF. In DNA, the CDR3 is TGTGCCAGCAGTATACAGGCTGCCGCCTACGAGCAGTACTTC.

CDR3 region: CASLSGANSGNTIYF. The CDR3 nucleotides read TGTGCCAGTCTTAGCGGAGCAAACTCTGGAAACACCATATATTTT. V gene TRBV19 combines with J gene TRBJ1-3; the D is unclear. This CDR3 spans 15 amino acids. Trimming shortened V by 8 bases and J by 0 bases, and 14 bases separated the two germline ends. Per germline, CDR1 LNHDA and CDR2 SQIVND (reference sequence).